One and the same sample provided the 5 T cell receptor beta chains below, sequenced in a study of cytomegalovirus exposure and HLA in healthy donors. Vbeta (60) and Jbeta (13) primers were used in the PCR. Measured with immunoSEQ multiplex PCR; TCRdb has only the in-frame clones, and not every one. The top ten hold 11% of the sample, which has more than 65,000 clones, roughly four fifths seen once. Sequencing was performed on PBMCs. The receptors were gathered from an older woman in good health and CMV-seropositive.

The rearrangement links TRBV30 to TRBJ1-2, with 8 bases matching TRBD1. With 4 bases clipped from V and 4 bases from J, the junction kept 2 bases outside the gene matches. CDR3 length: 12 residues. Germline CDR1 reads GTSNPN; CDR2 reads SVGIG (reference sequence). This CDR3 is CAWTGGPYGYTF. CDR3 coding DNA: TGTGCCTGGACAGGGGGCCCCTATGGCTACACCTTC.

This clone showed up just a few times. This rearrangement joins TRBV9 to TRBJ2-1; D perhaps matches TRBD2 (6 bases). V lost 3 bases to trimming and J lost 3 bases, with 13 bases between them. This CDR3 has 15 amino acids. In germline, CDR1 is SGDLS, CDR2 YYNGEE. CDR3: CASSAEAGYYNEQFF. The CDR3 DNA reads TGTGCCAGCAGCGCAGAGGCGGGATACTACAATGAGCAGTTCTTC.

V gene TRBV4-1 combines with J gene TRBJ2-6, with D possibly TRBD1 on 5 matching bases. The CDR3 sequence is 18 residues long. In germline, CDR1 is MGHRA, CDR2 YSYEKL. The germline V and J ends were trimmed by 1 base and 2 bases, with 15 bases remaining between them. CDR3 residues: CASSQVGRVRAGANVLTF. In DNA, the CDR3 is TGCGCCAGCAGCCAAGTCGGCAGGGTGCGCGCTGGGGCCAACGTCCTGACTTTC.

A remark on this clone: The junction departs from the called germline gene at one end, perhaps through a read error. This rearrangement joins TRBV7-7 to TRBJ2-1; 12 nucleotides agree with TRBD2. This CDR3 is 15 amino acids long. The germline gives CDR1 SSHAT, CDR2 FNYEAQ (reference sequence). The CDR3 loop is CASSLTSGRNHEQFF. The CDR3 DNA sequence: TGTGCTAGCAGCCTCACTAGCGGGAGGAATCATGAGCAGTTCTTC. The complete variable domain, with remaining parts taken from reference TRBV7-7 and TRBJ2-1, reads GAGVSQSPRYKVTKRGQDVTLRCDPISSHATLYWYQQALGQGPEFLTYFNYEAQPDKSGLPSDRFSAERPEGSISTLTIQRTEQRDSAMYRCASSLTSGRNHEQFFGPGTRLTVL.

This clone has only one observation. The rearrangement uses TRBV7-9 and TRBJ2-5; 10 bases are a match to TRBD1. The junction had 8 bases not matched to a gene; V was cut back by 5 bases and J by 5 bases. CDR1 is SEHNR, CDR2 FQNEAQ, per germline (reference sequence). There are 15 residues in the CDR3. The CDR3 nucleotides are TGTGCCAGCAGCCGTCCCGGGACAGGGGTTGAGACCCAGTACTTC. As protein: CASSRPGTGVETQYF.